This T cell receptor (beta chain) was recorded in a study of OX40 agonist ivuxolimab in advanced cancers. Overall study: Head and neck, renal cell, melanoma or hepatocellular carcinoma were the cancers that dose-escalation patients had. Whole-study results and caveats: Among the nonresponders, some also had low normalized T-cell clonal expansion.

About this clone itself: Its antigen is still unknown.

TCRdb's copy holds only in-frame clones and misses some; the assay was immunoSEQ multiplex PCR. The sample holds about 81,000 clones, about 81% seen once. Blood got drawn at baseline, again on cycle 4 day 1, and then on cycle 7 day 1. The TCR sequence derives from an adult with an advanced solid tumor such as melanoma, head and neck, liver or kidney cancer. The material sequenced was CD4+ or CD8+ T cells sorted from blood, taken in a trial of the OX40 agonist ivuxolimab.

The CDR3 nucleotides are TGTGCCAGCAGTTACTCGGCCGGTCACTACGAGCAGTACGTC. It translates to CASSYSAGHYEQYV. V usage is TRBV6-5 and J usage is TRBJ2-7; no definite D call. The CDR3 is 14 residues long. The germline V gene encodes CDR1 MNHEY and CDR2 SVGAGI. V lost 0 bases and J 3 bases, leaving 9 bases between the germline ends.